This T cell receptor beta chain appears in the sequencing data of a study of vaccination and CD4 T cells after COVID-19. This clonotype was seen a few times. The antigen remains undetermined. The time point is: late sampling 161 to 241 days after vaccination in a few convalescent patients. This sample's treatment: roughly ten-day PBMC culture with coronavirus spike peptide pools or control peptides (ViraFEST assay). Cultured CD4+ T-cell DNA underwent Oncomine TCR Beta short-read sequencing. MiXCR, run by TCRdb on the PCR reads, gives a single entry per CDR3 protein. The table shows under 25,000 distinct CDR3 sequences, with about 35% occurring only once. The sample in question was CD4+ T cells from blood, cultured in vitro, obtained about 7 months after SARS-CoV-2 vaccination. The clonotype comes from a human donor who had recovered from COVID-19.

Here the CDR3 reads CASRRQGRETQYF. The CDR3 DNA is TGTGCCAGCAGGCGACAGGGTCGGGAGACCCAGTACTTC. The chain couples TRBV28 to TRBJ2-5, with TRBD1 identical over 7 bases. The CDR3 covers 13 residues. V lost 6 bases, J lost 5 bases, and 6 bases stayed unmatched. Germline V gene sequence: CDR1 MDHEN, CDR2 SYDVKM.